These 22 T cell receptor beta chains originate from one sample sequenced in a study of beta chain features in type 1 diabetes. Expressed TCRB transcripts were sequenced because the isolated RNA had all been reverse transcribed beforehand. Some clones are missing from TCRdb's copy, which holds only in-frame ones; the method was immunoSEQ multiplex PCR. The table has some 160,000 clones, about 9% seen once. Study observations and caveats: Moderately but significantly shorter TCRB CDR3s were found in Type 1 diabetes patients in all four CD4+ subsets.

No antigens are known for them. Material for sequencing was central memory CD4+ T cells from blood. These receptors were taken from a woman between 18 and 30 years old with type 1 diabetes.

This clone was detected a few times. The chain carries TRBV15 and TRBJ1-1; no reliable D call. The CDR3 is 12 amino acids. Germline CDR1 and CDR2: LNHNV and YYDKDF (reference sequence). The V gene lost 4 bases and the J gene lost 3 bases, with 6 bases spanning the gap. The DNA of the CDR3 is TGTGCCACCAGCATAGCGGACACTGAAGCTTTCTTT. It codes for CATSIADTEAFF. Supplemented by reference TRBV15 and TRBJ1-1, the full variable domain reads DAMVIQNPRYQVTQFGKPVTLSCSQTLNHNVMYWYQQKSSQAPKLLFHYYDKDFNNEADTPDNFQSRRPNTSFCFLDIRSPGLGDTAMYLCATSIADTEAFFGQGTRLTVV.

This clone has a handful of counts. The CDR3 DNA is TGCGCCAGCAGCTTCGGGACTAGCGGGCGGGACGAGCAGTACTTC. Its translation: CASSFGTSGRDEQYF. This chain uses TRBV5-1 with TRBJ2-7; 12 nucleotides align to TRBD2. CDR1 is SGHRS and CDR2 is YFSETQ in the germline V gene. V shed 2 bases, J shed 5 bases, and the junction held 5 bases outside the gene matches. There are 15 residues in the CDR3.

A note on this clone: Its ends do not fully match the called genes, so a read error is possible. V is TRBV11-2 and J is TRBJ1-2; TRBD1 agrees at 9 bases. Germline CDR1 and CDR2: SGHAT and FQNNGV. The CDR3 covers 12 residues. CDR3 in amino acids: CASSLDRGFYTF. The CDR3 DNA reads TGTGCCAGCAGCCTAGACAGGGGGTTTTACACCTTC.

This rearrangement joins TRBV29-1 to TRBJ2-2, with a tentative D call TRBD2 (5 bases). The V and J ends lost 5 bases and 8 bases respectively, with 18 bases between them. Germline V gene lookup returns CDR1 SQVTM and CDR2 ANQGSEA. This CDR3 has 14 amino acids. The CDR3 DNA reads TGCAGCGTTATTGTCGGGGATTGGCGGGGGGAGCTGTTTTTT. Protein product: CSVIVGDWRGELFF.

In this sample, this clone turned up a few times. CDR3 DNA: TGTGCCAGCAGCCTCGAACAGGGTACTGAAGCTTTCTTT. This sequence encodes CASSLEQGTEAFF. This sequence joins TRBV7-6 and TRBJ1-1, with D maybe TRBD1 (6 bases). From germline, CDR1 is SGHVS and CDR2 FNYEAQ. CDR3 length: 13 residues. V was trimmed by 5 bases and J by 5 bases, leaving 12 bases between them. The full variable domain, rest sourced from reference TRBV7-6 and TRBJ1-1, is GAGVSQSPRYKVTKRGQDVALRCDPISGHVSLYWYRQALGQGPEFLTYFNYEAQQDKSGLPNDRFSAERPEGSISTLTIQRTEQRDSAMYRCASSLEQGTEAFFGQGTRLTVV.

This clone was counted ten times or more. The chain uses TRBV30 and TRBJ1-2; 8 bases agree with TRBD1. V shed 5 bases and J 7 bases; nucleotides not matched to a gene: 3. The CDR3 runs to 11 residues. Per germline, CDR1 GTSNPN and CDR2 SVGIG (reference sequence). CDR3 bases: TGTGCCTGGGGACAGGGCGCTGGCTACACCTTC. Residues: CAWGQGAGYTF. Based on the CDR3 plus reference TRBV30 and TRBJ1-2, the full variable domain is SQTIHQWPATLVQPVGSPLSLECTVEGTSNPNLYWYRQAAGRGLQLLFYSVGIGQISSEVPQNLSASRPQDRQFILSSKKLLLSDSGFYLCAWGQGAGYTFGSGTRLTVV.

This clone turned up a few times. The chain combines TRBV4-2 with TRBJ1-5; perhaps TRBD1 as D (6 bases). The germline V gene encodes CDR1 LGHNA and CDR2 YNFKEQ. The germline V and J ends were trimmed by 4 bases and 7 bases, with 20 bases remaining between them. The CDR3 has 16 amino acids. The CDR3 DNA sequence: TGTGCCAGCAGCCCTGGACCGAGACAGGCGGAGCAGCCCCAGCATTTT. Protein product: CASSPGPRQAEQPQHF.

J is TRBJ1-4 and V is TRBV18; no firm D call. V was clipped by 3 bases and J by 5 bases, with 7 bases between them. Germline V lookup: CDR1 KGHSH, CDR2 LQKENI. The CDR3 extends over 13 amino acids. The CDR3: CASSPEENEKLFF. The DNA for the CDR3 is TGTGCCAGCTCACCCGAGGAAAATGAAAAACTGTTTTTT.

V gene TRBV19 combines with J gene TRBJ1-2; D unclear. Deletions cut 6 bases from V and 4 bases from J, with 15 bases between. CDR3 length: 14 amino acids. The germline CDR1 and CDR2 sequences are LNHDA and SQIVND (reference sequence). DNA of the CDR3: TGTGCCAGTAGCCCCGTATCTACGTTCTATGGCTACACCTTC. Translating it yields CASSPVSTFYGYTF.

This clone has just a few counts. This rearrangement joins TRBV28 to TRBJ2-7; tentative D call: TRBD2 (6 bases). The V end lost 4 bases, the J end lost 0 bases, and 16 bases lay between the germline ends. Germline CDR1 MDHEN, CDR2 SYDVKM. The CDR3 consists of 16 residues. Written as DNA, the CDR3 is TGTGCCAGCAGTTCACCGTGGGACGGGAGCTCCTACGAGCAGTACTTC. Translation gives CASSSPWDGSSYEQYF.

The table lists this clone with a few counts. The chain is built from TRBV6-6 and TRBJ1-3; 8 nucleotides align to TRBD1. Losses at the gene ends were 11 bases for V and 4 bases for J; bases not matched to a gene: 7. CDR3 size: 13 residues. In germline, CDR1 is MNHNY, CDR2 SVGAGI (reference sequence). This CDR3 reads CAGQGGYGNTIYF. The CDR3 bases are TGTGCCGGACAGGGAGGGTACGGAAACACCATATATTTT.

This chain links TRBV30 with TRBJ1-4; no firm D call. Germline lookup yields CDR1 GTSNPN and CDR2 SVGIG (reference sequence). This CDR3 contains 15 residues. Trimming took off 3 bases at V and 0 bases at J, with 11 bases between the two ends. The CDR3 region is CAWREGGTTNEKLFF. As DNA, the CDR3 is TGTGCCTGGAGGGAAGGAGGAACAACTAATGAAAAACTGTTTTTT. Full variable domain (outside the CDR3, taken from reference TRBV30 and TRBJ1-4): SQTIHQWPATLVQPVGSPLSLECTVEGTSNPNLYWYRQAAGRGLQLLFYSVGIGQISSEVPQNLSASRPQDRQFILSSKKLLLSDSGFYLCAWREGGTTNEKLFFGSGTQLSVL.

This clone was detected many times. This chain links TRBV7-2 with TRBJ2-3; the match to TRBD2 covers 12 bases. V lost 5 bases to trimming and J lost 2 bases; unmatched junction nucleotides: 11. The germline gives CDR1 SGHTA, CDR2 FQGNSA. The CDR3 runs 18 residues. The CDR3 protein is CASSLERLAGVVTDTQYF. DNA for the CDR3: TGTGCCAGCAGCCTCGAGCGACTAGCGGGAGTCGTCACAGATACGCAGTATTTT. The full variable domain, completed using reference TRBV7-2 and TRBJ2-3, is GAGVSQSPSNKVTEKGKDVELRCDPISGHTALYWYRQSLGQGLEFLIYFQGNSAPDKSGLPSDRFSAERTGGSVSTLTIQRTQQEDSAVYLCASSLERLAGVVTDTQYFGPGTRLTVL.

This clone was seen a few times. The chain has TRBV18 and TRBJ1-6; D is ambiguous. The CDR3 is 13 amino acids. V gave up 1 base and J gave up 7 bases, with 5 bases separating them. Germline assignment: CDR1 KGHSH and CDR2 LQKENI. In DNA form, the CDR3 reads TGTGCCAGCTCACCACTATCGAATTCACCCCTCCACTTT. Translated, it gives CASSPLSNSPLHF. The variable domain in full, with the rest retrieved from reference TRBV18 and TRBJ1-6, is NAGVMQNPRHLVRRRGQEARLRCSPMKGHSHVYWYRQLPEEGLKFMVYLQKENIIDESGMPKERFSAEFPKEGPSILRIQQVVRGDSAAYFCASSPLSNSPLHFGNGTRLTVT.

The rearrangement uses TRBV11-1 and TRBJ2-5, with 10 bases fitting TRBD2. The CDR3 is 15 amino acids. The trim removed 0 bases at V and 5 bases at J, leaving 3 bases unmatched. From germline, CDR1 is SGHAT and CDR2 FQDESV (reference sequence). The CDR3 sequence is CASSLALAGRETQYF. In nucleotides, the CDR3 is TGTGCCAGCAGCTTAGCACTAGCGGGGAGGGAGACCCAGTACTTC.

This chain joins TRBV12-5 and TRBJ2-2; the match to TRBD1 covers 11 bases. The CDR3 loop spans 16 amino acids. The V segment lost 1 base and the J segment 5 bases; nucleotides outside the gene matches: 3. Germline V lookup: CDR1 LGHNT, CDR2 FRNRAP. CDR3 DNA sequence: TGTGCTAGTGGTTTGGACCGGGACAGGGGGACCGGGGAGCTGTTTTTT. Protein: CASGLDRDRGTGELFF.

The table lists this clone with a few counts. The genes are TRBV6-6 and TRBJ1-5; D is ambiguous. Germline lookup yields CDR1 MNHNY and CDR2 SVGAGI (reference sequence). The CDR3 sequence is 12 residues long. Trimming stripped 5 bases from V and 2 bases from J, with 4 bases between. The CDR3, as DNA: TGTGCCAGCAGTAGCGGCAATCAGCCCCAGCATTTT. Amino acid sequence: CASSSGNQPQHF.

This chain links TRBV28 with TRBJ2-1; no firm D call. The germline V and J ends were trimmed by 4 bases and 1 base, with 11 bases remaining between them. The germline V gene encodes CDR1 MDHEN and CDR2 SYDVKM. This CDR3 is built from 15 residues. CDR3 bases: TGTGCCAGCAGTTCTACCAAACGGTCCTACAATGAGCAGTTCTTC. It codes for CASSSTKRSYNEQFF.

The chain combines TRBV28 with TRBJ2-7, with D tentatively TRBD2 (5 bases). V was shortened by 10 bases and J by 2 bases, with 12 bases between the two germline ends. CDR1 MDHEN and CDR2 SYDVKM come from the germline V gene. The CDR3 has 12 residues. This CDR3 is CATRPGTYEQYF. The DNA for the CDR3 is TGTGCCACAAGGCCGGGGACCTACGAGCAGTACTTC.

This clone was counted only a few times. The genes are TRBV11-2 and TRBJ2-1, with D possibly being TRBD2 (5 bases). CDR3 size: 13 residues. Trimming cost V 1 base and J 7 bases, with 8 bases left between them. Looked up from germline, CDR1 is SGHAT and CDR2 is FQNNGV. This CDR3 reads CASSLVKRNEQFF. Here the CDR3 DNA reads TGTGCCAGCAGCTTAGTAAAGCGGAATGAGCAGTTCTTC.

The CDR3 DNA reads TGTGCCAGCAGTTACGATGGGAGTCCTGCCTACGAGCAGTACTTC. Residues: CASSYDGSPAYEQYF. The rearrangement links TRBV6-5 to TRBJ2-7; D perhaps matches TRBD2 (5 bases). The germline V and J ends were trimmed by 2 bases and 2 bases, with 13 bases remaining between them. The CDR3 sequence is 15 residues long. From germline, CDR1 is MNHEY and CDR2 SVGAGI.

The table lists this clone with a few counts. The V gene is TRBV29-1, the J gene TRBJ1-2, with D possibly being TRBD1 (5 bases). The CDR3 has 12 residues. Germline assignment: CDR1 SQVTM and CDR2 ANQGSEA. V was shortened by 5 bases and J by 8 bases, with 15 bases between the two germline ends. The CDR3 is CSVSSGSGGYTF. CDR3 sequence (DNA): TGCAGCGTTAGCTCAGGGTCGGGCGGCTACACCTTC.